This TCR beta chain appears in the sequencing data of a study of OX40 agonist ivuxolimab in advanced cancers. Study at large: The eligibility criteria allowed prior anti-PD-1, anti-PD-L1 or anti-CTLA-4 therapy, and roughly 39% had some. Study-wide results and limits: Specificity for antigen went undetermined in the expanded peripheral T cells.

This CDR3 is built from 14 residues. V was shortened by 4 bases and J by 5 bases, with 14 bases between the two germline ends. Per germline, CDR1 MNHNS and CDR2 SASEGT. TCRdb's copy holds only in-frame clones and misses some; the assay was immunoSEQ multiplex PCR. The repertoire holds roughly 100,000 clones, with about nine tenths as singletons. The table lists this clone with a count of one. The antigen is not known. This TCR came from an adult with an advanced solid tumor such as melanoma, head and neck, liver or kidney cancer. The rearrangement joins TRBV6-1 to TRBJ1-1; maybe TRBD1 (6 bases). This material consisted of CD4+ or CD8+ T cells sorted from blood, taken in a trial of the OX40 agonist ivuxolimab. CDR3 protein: CASSAGGGKTEAFF. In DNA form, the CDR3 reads TGTGCCAGCAGTGCCGGGGGCGGAAAAACTGAAGCTTTCTTT.